The 10 T cell receptor beta chains below come from one sample, sequenced in a study of post-analysis software for immune sequencing data. Study-wide points: Four to six TRBV segments were more frequent in patients than controls; TRBV5-6, TRBV5-1 and TRBV20-1 belonged to this group.

No cognate antigen is known for these TCRs. cDNA libraries of TCR beta carried unique molecular identifiers. TCRdb analysed the PCR reads with MiXCR anew, one entry per CDR3 protein. The sample lists roughly 730,000 distinct CDR3 sequences, roughly 30% seen once, with more than 0.55% in the top ten. The sample consisted of blood. All receptors derive from a girl aged 5-17 years with multiple sclerosis.

This rearrangement joins TRBV2 to TRBJ1-4; D possibly corresponds to TRBD1 (6 bases). Trimming took off 5 bases at V and 2 bases at J, with 15 bases between the two ends. Germline V gene data show CDR1 as SNHLY and CDR2 as FYNNEI. This CDR3 is built from 16 residues. The CDR3 DNA follows: TGTGCCAGCAGTCTCTGGCGGGGGGCGACTAATGAAAAACTGTTTTTT. This codes for CASSLWRGATNEKLFF. The full variable domain, completed using reference TRBV2 and TRBJ1-4, is EPEVTQTPSHQVTQMGQEVILRCVPISNHLYFYWYRQILGQKVEFLVSFYNNEISEKSEIFDDQFSVERPDGSNFTLKIRSTKLEDSAMYFCASSLWRGATNEKLFFGSGTQLSVL.

The chain uses TRBV7-8 and TRBJ1-3, with D hard to call. The germline V gene encodes CDR1 SGHVS and CDR2 FQNEAQ. The V and J ends lost 4 bases and 6 bases respectively, with 16 bases between them. The CDR3 is 15 residues long. The CDR3: CASSSPLDGPNTIYF. The CDR3 DNA follows: TGTGCCAGCAGCTCCCCGTTGGACGGACCAAACACCATATATTTT.

This clonotype occurred a few times. The chain links TRBV20-1 to TRBJ1-1; D may be TRBD1 (6 bases). The germline V gene has CDR1 DFQATT and CDR2 SNEGSKA (reference sequence). Trimming cost V 3 bases and J 0 bases, with 17 bases left between them. The CDR3 totals 16 residues. The CDR3 loop is CSASRRTPGVNTEAFF. CDR3 bases: TGCAGTGCTAGTAGGCGGACCCCAGGGGTGAACACTGAAGCTTTCTTT.

V is TRBV2 and J is TRBJ1-5; 8 bases line up with TRBD1. V lost 6 bases to trimming and J lost 4 bases; unmatched junction nucleotides: 5. The CDR3 runs to 14 residues. CDR1 is SNHLY and CDR2 is FYNNEI in the germline V gene. CDR3 sequence reads: CASRERTGNQPQHF. CDR3 nucleotides: TGTGCCAGCAGGGAGAGGACAGGGAATCAGCCCCAGCATTTT.

The table lists this clonotype with many counts. As DNA, the CDR3 is TGTGCCTCGAACTACCCCGAGCAGTACTTC. Translation gives CASNYPEQYF. The chain has TRBV28 and TRBJ2-7; no definite D call. Germline CDR1 is MDHEN and CDR2 is SYDVKM. The germline V and J ends were trimmed by 11 bases and 6 bases, with 11 bases remaining between them. This CDR3 region has 10 residues.

This clonotype was observed a few times. V usage is TRBV5-5 and J usage is TRBJ2-7; tentatively, D is TRBD1 (6 bases). CDR3 length equals 13 residues. V dropped 0 bases and J dropped 6 bases, with 10 bases sitting between them. Germline assignment: CDR1 SGHKS and CDR2 YYEKEE (reference sequence). The CDR3 protein is CASSLDRAREQYF. DNA for the CDR3: TGTGCCAGCAGCTTGGACAGGGCTCGCGAGCAGTACTTC.

This clonotype was counted at least ten times. The rearrangement links TRBV6-1 to TRBJ1-2; 10 bases are shared with TRBD1. Germline assignment: CDR1 MNHNS and CDR2 SASEGT. This CDR3 is built from 13 residues. V shed 3 bases and J 7 bases; nucleotides not matched to a gene: 2. DNA for the CDR3: TGTGCCAGCAGTGACCGGGACAGGGGTGGCTACACCTTC. Its protein is CASSDRDRGGYTF.

The gene calls are TRBV5-1 and TRBJ1-1, with a tentative D call TRBD1 (5 bases). Germline assignment: CDR1 SGHRS and CDR2 YFSETQ. The CDR3 consists of 15 residues. The ends were cut back, 4 bases at V and 4 bases at J, with 17 bases in the middle. The CDR3 spells CASSLRQTETTEAFF. In nucleotides, the CDR3 is TGCGCCAGCAGCCTACGACAGACAGAGACCACTGAAGCTTTCTTT.

This CDR3 reads CASSFFARSSGTDTQYF. DNA of the CDR3: TGTGCCAGCAGTTTCTTTGCCCGATCGTCGGGCACAGATACGCAGTATTTT. The genes are TRBV28 and TRBJ2-3; unclear D gene. Germline CDR1 is MDHEN and CDR2 is SYDVKM. This CDR3 contains 17 residues. Trimming removed 3 bases at V and 1 base at J, with 17 bases between.

This rearrangement joins TRBV6-5 to TRBJ2-3; D remains ambiguous. Deletions cut 6 bases from V and 1 base from J, with 8 bases between. The length of the CDR3 is 13 residues. CDR1 and CDR2 (germline): MNHEY, SVGAGI. The CDR3 loop is CASRQKGTDTQYF. CDR3 bases: TGTGCCAGCAGACAGAAAGGCACAGATACGCAGTATTTT.